This T cell receptor (beta chain) was sequenced in a study of T cells in narcolepsy. TCRdb's table, derived via immunoSEQ multiplex PCR, lists solely in-frame clones and lacks some. The data hold around 30,000 clones, with less than 90% observed a single time. Trimming removed 6 bases from V and 7 bases from J, with 20 bases in between. CDR3 size: 16 residues. In germline, CDR1 is SGHRS, CDR2 YFSETQ. This chain joins TRBV5-1 and TRBJ1-6, with TRBD1 as a possible D gene (6 bases). The sequence was obtained from a human donor with narcolepsy. The sequencing sample was made of CD45RA- memory CD4+ T cells from PBMCs. DNA for the CDR3: TGCGCCAGCAAATACACGGGGGGCGGAGAGAATTCACCCCTCCACTTT. It codes for CASKYTGGGENSPLHF.